This TCR beta chain was identified in a study of patients with pleural tuberculosis (dated by TCRdb to between 2012 and 2015). For CDR1 and CDR2, the germline V gene lists SNHLY and FYNNEI. Between the V and J ends, shortened by 4 bases and 5 bases respectively, the junction contains 19 bases. The CDR3, cysteine through phenylalanine, is 16 amino acids long. Here the CDR3 DNA is all that survives: 48 bases in frame from base 1. This clonotype was counted ten times or more. Its recognized antigen is unknown. Base qualities are missing; no much larger clone stands one base away. TCRdb shows the sequencer as Illumina Genome Analyzer IIx. TCRdb ran its own pipeline on the public reads, namely fastp trimming at Q25 and MiXCR clone calling, and kept in-frame beta chains. Duplicate CDR3 protein sequences are folded into a single record with the most common DNA and genes. The table for this sample lists about 50,000 distinct CDR3 sequences; 7.3% of them were counted only once. Roughly 15% of the sample is taken by the ten largest.

The V gene is TRBV2 and the J gene is TRBJ2-3; possibly the D gene is TRBD2, per 6 matching bases. This TCR derives from a human donor with pleural tuberculosis. The bases are TGTGCCAGCAGTGCGCTAGCGCCGCACACCAAAGATACGCAGTATTTT. Translated, it reads CASSALAPHTKDTQYF.